Listed below are T cell receptor beta chains from one sample, sequenced in a study of blood T cells in healthy people across ages. TCRdb reprocessed the 5' RACE reads via MiXCR and lists one record per CDR3 protein. The sample records roughly 1.7 million distinct CDR3 sequences, approximately 32% being singletons. The sample consisted of blood. The receptors derive from a woman aged 30 to 39 in good health. CDR3s include the opening cysteine and the closing phenylalanine or tryptophan. A D gene is named only where the DNA matches it firmly. Clone size is not always given. Where it is, it says once, few, many or a class for expanded clones.

j_call | d_call | cdr3_length | v_call | clone_size | cdr3_nt | cdr3_aa
TRBJ2-2 | TRBD1 | 15 | TRBV3-1 | . | TGTGCCAGCAGCCGCAGGGGGCGTAACACCGGGGAGCTGTTTTTT | CASSRRGRNTGELFF
TRBJ2-1 | TRBD2 | 16 | TRBV7-2 | . | TGTGCCAGCAGTCGATGGCCTAGCGGAAACAACAATGAGCAGTTCTTC | CASSRWPSGNNNEQFF
TRBJ2-1 | TRBD2 | 16 | TRBV7-2 | . | TGTGCCGGCAGTTCAACTAGCGAGGGGATCTACAATGAGCAGTTCTTC | CAGSSTSEGIYNEQFF
TRBJ1-2 | . | 15 | TRBV9 | . | TGTGCCAGCAGCGTAGAAGAGGGAGCCCACTATGGCTACACCTTC | CASSVEEGAHYGYTF
TRBJ2-7 | . | 15 | TRBV9 | . | TGTGCCAGCAGCGTGGGCGAACAGGGCGTTTACGAGCAGTACTTC | CASSVGEQGVYEQYF
TRBJ2-3 | . | 12 | TRBV29-1 | few | TGCAGCGTTGTGACCGTTGGGGATACGCAGTATTTT | CSVVTVGDTQYF
TRBJ1-3 | . | 15 | TRBV27 | . | TGTGCCAGCAGTTGGTCCAGGAGCTCTGGAAACACCATATATTTT | CASSWSRSSGNTIYF
TRBJ1-2 | TRBD1 | 15 | TRBV3-1 | few | TGTGCCAGCAGCAGCCGGACAGGGACGGGCTATGGCTACACCTTC | CASSSRTGTGYGYTF
TRBJ2-5 | . | 11 | TRBV6-5 | . | TGTGCCAGCAGCACCCCCGGGACCCAGTACTTC | CASSTPGTQYF
TRBJ2-2 | . | 13 | TRBV11-2 | . | TGTGCCAGCAGCTTAGGGGCTGACGGGGAGCTGTTTTTT | CASSLGADGELFF
TRBJ2-3 | TRBD2 | 15 | TRBV12-3/TRBV12-4 | once | TGTGCCAGCCGCTCTCCTAGCGGGAGGGCAGATACGGAGTATTTT | CASRSPSGRADTEYF
TRBJ2-2 | TRBD2 | 16 | TRBV4-2 | . | TGTGCCAGCAGCCCTCCCGGGACTAGGAACACCGGGGAGCTGTTTTTT | CASSPPGTRNTGELFF
TRBJ2-4 | . | 15 | TRBV14 | . | TGTGCCAGCAGCCCTAGAAGAGGGCCGGGAAACATTCAGTACTTC | CASSPRRGPGNIQYF
TRBJ1-1 | . | 14 | TRBV15 | few | TGTGCCACCAGCAGAGATAACAGAGGGACTGAAGCTTTCTTT | CATSRDNRGTEAFF
TRBJ2-1 | TRBD1 | 15 | TRBV6-2/TRBV6-3 | . | TGTGCCAGCACCGCCGGGACAGGCACCTACAATGAGCAGTTCTTC | CASTAGTGTYNEQFF
TRBJ1-5 | TRBD1 | 15 | TRBV20-1 | . | TGCAGTGCTTCTAAAGGGACAGGGGGCAATCAGCCCCAGCATTTT | CSASKGTGGNQPQHF
TRBJ1-2 | TRBD1 | 18 | TRBV13 | . | TGTGCCTGCAGCTTAGGGGACTCGGGACAGGGGTTTTCCTATGGCTACACCTTC | CACSLGDSGQGFSYGYTF
TRBJ2-5 | . | 16 | TRBV10-3 | few | TGTGCCATCAGCCCTTCTAATCAGGGGAGACAAGAGACCCAGTACTTC | CAISPSNQGRQETQYF
TRBJ2-1 | . | 19 | TRBV7-3 | . | TGTGCCAGCAGCCCCAGTAGGGTAACAGATCCGAGCTCCTACAATGAGCAGTTCTTC | CASSPSRVTDPSSYNEQFF
TRBJ2-6 | . | 16 | TRBV29-1 | many | TGCAGCGTTGAAGATCCCAGGGGCTCTGGGGCCAACGTCCTGACTTTC | CSVEDPRGSGANVLTF
TRBJ1-2 | . | 15 | TRBV4-1 | few | TGCGCCAGCAGCCAAGGATGGGGAACTACCTATGGCTACACCTTC | CASSQGWGTTYGYTF
TRBJ1-5 | . | 14 | TRBV6-2/TRBV6-3 | . | TGTGCCAGCAGTTATAGAAGAACTGATCAGCCCCAGCATTTT | CASSYRRTDQPQHF
TRBJ2-2 | TRBD2 | 16 | TRBV2 | . | TGTGCCAGCAGTTTCGCCGGGAGGGCCGGAACCGGGGAGCTGTTTTTT | CASSFAGRAGTGELFF
TRBJ2-1 | TRBD2 | 15 | TRBV4-1 | few | TGCGCCAGCAGCCGACGACTAGCGGGAACAAATGAGCAGTTCTTC | CASSRRLAGTNEQFF
TRBJ2-3 | TRBD2 | 19 | TRBV4-2 | . | TGTGCCAGCAGCCAAGATTGGGAACGGGGGGGCGCTGGGGCAGATACGCAGTATTTT | CASSQDWERGGAGADTQYF
TRBJ2-3 | TRBD1 | 14 | TRBV11-2 | many | TGTGCCAGCAGCTACACAGGGGGGACAGATACGCAGTATTTT | CASSYTGGTDTQYF
TRBJ2-4 | TRBD2 | 19 | TRBV9 | . | TGTGCCAGCAGCGATTCCGGGACTAGCGGGAAAGGAGCCAAAAACATTCAGTACTTC | CASSDSGTSGKGAKNIQYF
TRBJ2-3 | . | 15 | TRBV2 | once | TGTGCCAGCAGTGATGCGACGACCAGCACAGATACGCAGTATTTT | CASSDATTSTDTQYF
TRBJ2-1 | TRBD2 | 17 | TRBV4-2 | few | TGTGCCAGCAGCCAGCTTCCCGGGACTAGCGGGTCTAATGAGCAGTTCTTC | CASSQLPGTSGSNEQFF
TRBJ2-1 | . | 15 | TRBV7-3 | . | TGTGCCAGCAGCCCCAGGGGGGAGGGGGTTAATGAGCAGTTCTTC | CASSPRGEGVNEQFF
TRBJ2-7 | TRBD2 | 15 | TRBV7-8 | . | TGTGCCAGCACCCCAGCCGGGACTAGTGGCCACGAGCAGTACTTC | CASTPAGTSGHEQYF
TRBJ1-3 | . | 14 | TRBV29-1 | . | TGCAGCGTTGAGTCTGGCCCCTCTGGAAACACCATATATTTT | CSVESGPSGNTIYF
TRBJ2-7 | TRBD2 | 13 | TRBV28 | . | TGTGCCAGTTCGTTGGGGACTAGCACCGAGCAGTACTTC | CASSLGTSTEQYF
TRBJ1-6 | . | 15 | TRBV9 | . | TGTGCCAGCAGCCCTTCCGGGGGCTCTAATTCACCCCTCCACTTT | CASSPSGGSNSPLHF
TRBJ2-4 | . | 16 | TRBV29-1 | . | TGCAGCGTTGAAGATCCGGGGGCGACGGCAAAAAACATTCAGTACTTC | CSVEDPGATAKNIQYF
TRBJ2-5 | . | 17 | TRBV7-9 | . | TGTGCCAGCACCGAACTAGTGGGGGCCCTCTACCAAGAGACCCAGTACTTC | CASTELVGALYQETQYF
TRBJ2-1 | . | 12 | TRBV15 | . | TGTGCCACCAGCAACGGGATCAATGAGCAGTTCTTC | CATSNGINEQFF
TRBJ2-3 | TRBD1 | 17 | TRBV7-2 | few | TGTGCCAGCAGCCTGATTGGGACAGGGGTTGGCACAGATACGCAGTATTTT | CASSLIGTGVGTDTQYF
TRBJ2-3 | . | 14 | TRBV6-1 | . | TGTGCCAGCAGCATAGCAGGTCGAGCAGATACGCAGTATTTT | CASSIAGRADTQYF
TRBJ2-5 | TRBD1 | 13 | TRBV10-2 | . | TGCGCCAGCAAAGACAGGGGGCAAGAGACCCAGTACTTC | CASKDRGQETQYF
TRBJ2-1 | TRBD1 | 14 | TRBV7-9 | few | TGTGCCAGCAGCTTAGGACAGGGTCTTGATGAGCAGTTCTTC | CASSLGQGLDEQFF
TRBJ2-4 | . | 13 | TRBV28 | . | TGTGCCTCTCAGGTCCAGGGGAAAAACATTCAGTACTTC | CASQVQGKNIQYF
TRBJ2-7 | TRBD1 | 15 | TRBV20-1 | few | TGCAGTGCTAGCGACAGGGGGGAAAACTCCTACGAGCAGTACTTC | CSASDRGENSYEQYF
TRBJ2-5 | TRBD2 | 14 | TRBV20-1 | . | TGCAGTGCTTATAATAGCGGGGGGCGGCCCCCTTCTAACTTC | CSAYNSGGRPPSNF
TRBJ2-3 | . | 14 | TRBV10-3 | . | TGTGCCATCAGTGAGGGAGGGAAAGGGGATACGCAGTATTTT | CAISEGGKGDTQYF